These 25 T cell receptor beta chains were sequenced from one sample in a study of T cell responses to AZD1222 COVID-19 vaccine. The assay was immunoSEQ multiplex PCR, and TCRdb's table has in-frame clones only and misses some. Of 50,000 to 65,000 clones in the sample, roughly 90% were seen once. Specimen: peripheral blood, collected 28 days after the second AZD1222 dose. These receptors came from an adult who received the AZD1222 COVID-19 vaccine.

The gene calls are TRBV27 and TRBJ2-7; possibly TRBD1 for D (6 bases). The length of the CDR3 is 15 residues. The germline gives CDR1 MNHEY, CDR2 SMNVEV (reference sequence). The V end lost 5 bases, the J end lost 3 bases, and 17 bases lay between the germline ends. CDR3 sequence: CASSREGVLHYEQYF. The CDR3 bases are TGTGCCAGCAGTCGTGAGGGGGTGTTGCACTACGAGCAGTACTTC.

Only one count was recorded for this clone. The chain uses TRBV29-1 and TRBJ2-7; D is uncertain. Germline-derived CDR1 and CDR2 are SQVTM and ANQGSEA. There are 14 residues in the CDR3. The germline V and J ends were trimmed by 0 bases and 3 bases, with 12 bases remaining between them. CDR3 in amino acids: CSVEDNRVDYEQYF. CDR3 nucleotide sequence: TGCAGCGTTGAAGATAATAGGGTAGACTACGAGCAGTACTTC.

This clone has a single count. J is TRBJ1-2 and V is TRBV7-2; perhaps TRBD1 as D (5 bases). Between the trimmed V and J ends, which lost 4 bases and 6 bases, there was a span of 18 bases. This CDR3 is built from 15 residues. CDR1 and CDR2 from the germline V gene are SGHTA and FQGNSA. DNA of the CDR3: TGTGCCAGCAGCTCCTATCCTCCGGGAGGGGATGGCTACACCTTC. As protein: CASSSYPPGGDGYTF. The complete variable domain, with remaining parts taken from reference TRBV7-2 and TRBJ1-2, reads GAGVSQSPSNKVTEKGKDVELRCDPISGHTALYWYRQSLGQGLEFLIYFQGNSAPDKSGLPSDRFSAERTGGSVSTLTIQRTQQEDSAVYLCASSSYPPGGDGYTFGSGTRLTVV.

The chain recombines TRBV27 with TRBJ2-1, with D hard to call. CDR3 length equals 11 residues. In germline, CDR1 is MNHEY, CDR2 SMNVEV (reference sequence). V lost 6 bases to trimming and J lost 3 bases, with 3 bases between them. CDR3 protein: CASRLYNEQFF. DNA for the CDR3: TGTGCCAGCAGGCTCTACAATGAGCAGTTCTTC.

This clone was counted between two and nine times. V gene TRBV7-9 combines with J gene TRBJ2-3; D possibly corresponds to TRBD1 (6 bases). V lost 2 bases and J lost 1, with 16 bases in between. In germline, CDR1 is SEHNR, CDR2 FQNEAQ (reference sequence). This CDR3 region has 17 residues. The CDR3 coding sequence is TGTGCCAGCAGCTTACCTCGGAGACAGGAACGCACAGATACGCAGTATTTT. Protein: CASSLPRRQERTDTQYF.

The rearrangement links TRBV20-1 to TRBJ2-3; TRBD2 aligns across 7 bases. The germline V gene has CDR1 DFQATT and CDR2 SNEGSKA (reference sequence). CDR3 length: 13 amino acids. V shed 3 bases and J 5 bases; nucleotides not matched to a gene: 5. The CDR3, as DNA: TGCAGTGCTAGTACCGGGGGGATAGATACGCAGTATTTT. Translating gives CSASTGGIDTQYF.

V and J are TRBV9 and TRBJ1-5; the D gene is possibly TRBD1 (6 bases). The germline V gene encodes CDR1 SGDLS and CDR2 YYNGEE. V was pared by 3 bases and J by 11 bases, with 15 bases between. The CDR3 is 13 residues long. The DNA for the CDR3 is TGTGCCAGCAGCGCGGACAGTGGGATGGCCCAGCATTTT. Translated, it gives CASSADSGMAQHF.

This rearrangement joins TRBV24-1 to TRBJ1-2; the match to TRBD1 covers 8 bases. V shed 5 bases and J 6 bases; nucleotides not matched to a gene: 4. This CDR3 is 13 amino acids long. CDR1 and CDR2 from the germline V gene are KGHDR and SFDVKD. CDR3 sequence: CATSAQDRDGYTF. DNA of the CDR3: TGTGCCACCAGTGCCCAGGACAGGGATGGCTACACCTTC.

The chain has TRBV18 and TRBJ2-1; D is unclear. Trimming removed 1 base at V and 7 bases at J, with 2 bases between. The CDR3 runs to 11 residues. Germline V gene sequence: CDR1 KGHSH, CDR2 LQKENI. The CDR3 nucleotides read TGTGCCAGCTCACCACGGAATGAGCAGTTCTTC. It codes for CASSPRNEQFF.

The rearrangement joins TRBV3-1 (or the pseudogene TRBV3-2) to TRBJ1-1; possible D gene TRBD1, 5 bases. Germline V gene lookup returns CDR1 LGHDT and CDR2 YNNKEL (reference sequence). The CDR3 runs to 15 residues. The V and J ends lost 2 bases and 1 base respectively, with 11 bases between them. The CDR3 spells CASSQFGGSNTEAFF. The CDR3 DNA is TGTGCCAGCAGCCAATTTGGGGGATCGAACACTGAAGCTTTCTTT.

The chain recombines TRBV3-1 (or the pseudogene TRBV3-2) with TRBJ1-5, with 9 positions matching TRBD1. This CDR3 spans 14 amino acids. Germline CDR1 LGHDT, CDR2 YNNKEL (reference sequence). Trimming cost V 1 base and J 7 bases; bases outside gene matches: 2. CDR3 bases: TGTGCCAGCAGCCAAGGACAGGGGGAGCAGCCCCAGCATTTT. It codes for CASSQGQGEQPQHF.

J is TRBJ1-5 and V is TRBV6-1; D possibly corresponds to TRBD1 (6 bases). V lost 1 base and J 6 bases, leaving 13 bases between the germline ends. Germline CDR1 reads MNHNS; CDR2 reads SASEGT. The CDR3 is made up of 15 amino acids. This CDR3 is CASSEGPQGSQPQHF. The CDR3 bases are TGTGCCAGCAGTGAAGGGCCACAGGGTAGTCAGCCCCAGCATTTT.

The CDR3 reads CASSPPKQGGGELFF. The DNA for the CDR3 is TGTGCCAGCAGTCCCCCCAAACAGGGTGGCGGGGAGCTGTTTTTT. The chain couples TRBV6-5 to TRBJ2-2; maybe TRBD1 (6 bases). V was trimmed by 5 bases and J by 7 bases, leaving 17 bases between them. The CDR3 totals 15 residues. Germline CDR1 is MNHEY and CDR2 is SVGAGI.

Remarks on this clone: The germline gene is not matched at one end of the junction; a read error may be the cause. V is TRBV4-1 and J is TRBJ2-6; no reliable D call. CDR3 size: 16 residues. From germline, CDR1 is MGHRA and CDR2 YSYEKL. The CDR3 DNA is TGCGCCAGCAGCAAAGATGCGGCAGCCGGGGCCAACGTCCTGACTTTC. Translation: CASSKDAAAGANVLTF.

The chain recombines TRBV3-1 (or the pseudogene TRBV3-2) with TRBJ2-7, with 11 bases lining up with TRBD2. Germline V gives CDR1 LGHDT, CDR2 YNNKEL (reference sequence). The CDR3 sequence is 14 residues long. V dropped 1 base and J dropped 7; count of bases not matched to a gene: 3. The CDR3: CASSQGLAGREQYF. The CDR3 coding sequence is TGTGCCAGCAGCCAAGGACTAGCGGGGAGGGAGCAGTACTTC.

The chain carries TRBV6-5 and TRBJ1-5; the D is unclear. Germline V gene sequence: CDR1 MNHEY, CDR2 SVGAGI. The V end lost 5 bases, the J end lost 3 bases, and 8 bases lay between the germline ends. The CDR3 is made up of 13 amino acids. The CDR3, as DNA: TGTGCCAGCAGTCCCCTGGACAATCAGCCCCAGCATTTT. Protein: CASSPLDNQPQHF.

The chain employs TRBV28 and TRBJ2-7, with 10 bases fitting TRBD2. J gave up 1 base and V 8 bases, and 8 bases lay outside the gene matches. CDR3 length equals 15 residues. Germline-derived CDR1 and CDR2 are MDHEN and SYDVKM. CDR3 coding DNA: TGTGCCAGCGGAGGGGCTAGCGGGGGTTCCTACGAGCAGTACTTC. Amino acids: CASGGASGGSYEQYF.

V gene TRBV4-1 combines with J gene TRBJ1-2; possibly TRBD1 for D (5 bases). CDR1 MGHRA and CDR2 YSYEKL come from the germline V gene. The V and J ends lost 1 base and 10 bases respectively, with 10 bases between them. The CDR3 loop spans 12 amino acids. This CDR3 is CASSQAGGAYTF. In DNA, the CDR3 is TGCGCCAGCAGCCAAGCCGGAGGGGCCTACACCTTC.

This clone has a single count. The genes are TRBV2 and TRBJ1-2; D call uncertain. With 5 bases removed from V and 8 bases from J, the gap between germline ends came to 12 bases. CDR3 length: 12 amino acids. Germline CDR1 and CDR2: SNHLY and FYNNEI. The CDR3 DNA is TGTGCCAGCAGTCGGGCAGACGGAGGCTACACCTTC. Translated, it gives CASSRADGGYTF.

This clone was seen more than once but under ten times. The rearrangement joins TRBV5-4 to TRBJ2-2, with 8 bases that match TRBD1. The CDR3 runs to 17 residues. V was pared by 1 base and J by 1 base, with 6 bases of the junction left unmatched. Per germline, CDR1 SGHNT and CDR2 YYREEE (reference sequence). Written as DNA, the CDR3 is TGTGCCAGCAGCTTGCCTCCCGGGACAGGGAACACCGGGGAGCTGTTTTTT. As protein: CASSLPPGTGNTGELFF.

The rearrangement uses TRBV27 and TRBJ1-5; 7 positions match TRBD1. This CDR3 has 14 amino acids. Germline CDR1 is MNHEY and CDR2 is SMNVEV (reference sequence). The V gene end was trimmed by 5 bases and the J gene end by 7 bases; junction bases not matched to a gene: 8. The CDR3 protein is CASSPQGGRQPQHF. The DNA for the CDR3 is TGTGCCAGCAGTCCTCAGGGGGGAAGGCAGCCCCAGCATTTT.

This clone was seen a handful of times. The chain links TRBV28 to TRBJ1-5; D possibly corresponds to TRBD1 (6 bases). Germline V gene sequence: CDR1 MDHEN, CDR2 SYDVKM. The CDR3 contains 14 residues. Trimming cost V 8 bases and J 9 bases, with 20 bases left between them. The chain's CDR3 is CASGVIQGWGPQHF. The CDR3 bases are TGTGCCAGCGGAGTAATACAGGGCTGGGGGCCCCAGCATTTT.

V is TRBV6-1 and J is TRBJ1-2, with a possible D match to TRBD1 (6 bases). Trimming removed 3 bases from V and 2 bases from J, with 7 bases in between. CDR3 length equals 13 residues. Germline V gene sequence: CDR1 MNHNS, CDR2 SASEGT. As DNA, the CDR3 is TGTGCCAGCAGTGATCAGGGGAACTATGGCTACACCTTC. Protein: CASSDQGNYGYTF.

This chain joins TRBV23-1 and TRBJ2-2, with D unclear. TRBV23-1 falls under the ORF class, with uncertain function. Trimming stripped 3 bases from V and 3 bases from J, with 5 bases between. This CDR3 comprises 13 residues. CDR3 amino acids: CASSHFYTGELFF. The CDR3 DNA follows: TGCGCCAGCAGTCACTTTTACACCGGGGAGCTGTTTTTT.

This chain's CDR3 is CASSPVPGQGPYEQYF. CDR3 bases: TGTGCCAGCAGTCCGGTCCCGGGACAGGGCCCCTACGAGCAGTACTTC. The chain couples TRBV2 to TRBJ2-7; TRBD1 agrees at 9 bases. The CDR3 is 16 residues long. Trimming cost V 5 bases and J 2 bases; bases outside gene matches: 10. Germline CDR1 SNHLY, CDR2 FYNNEI.